This paragraph reports one T cell receptor (beta chain). No antigen is known for it. The data originate from a study of blood T cells in healthy people across ages. Broader study findings: There was a strong correlation between TCR beta diversity and naive T cell percentage.

Total RNA amounts of at least 5 micrograms were extracted per sample. For the second PCR, which ran for about 6 to 11 cycles, a sample-barcoded 5' primer and a J-beta primer mix were used. From the 5' RACE reads, TCRdb called clonotypes with MiXCR, one entry per CDR3 protein. The sample lists hundreds of thousands of distinct CDR3 sequences, around 31% occurring once. The CDR3 consists of 15 residues. Per the germline V gene, CDR1 is SGDLS and CDR2 is YYNGEE. The V and J ends lost 4 bases and 6 bases, in that order; junction bases with no gene match: 9. The rearrangement joins TRBV9 to TRBJ1-1, with TRBD1 identical over 10 bases. The clonotype originates from a woman aged 80 or over in good health. The source material was blood. CDR3: CASSTRDRGFAEAFF. CDR3 nucleotide sequence: TGTGCCAGCAGCACGAGGGACAGGGGATTCGCTGAAGCTTTCTTT.